One and the same sample provided the 9 T cell receptor beta chains below, sequenced in a study of cytotoxic CD8 clonotypes in ibrutinib-treated CLL. The assay was immunoSEQ multiplex PCR, and TCRdb's table has in-frame clones only and misses some. This table has 250,000 to 350,000 clones, roughly four fifths appearing once. The input for sequencing was PBMCs, taken at disease progression, from a patient treated with ibrutinib. Receptors were obtained from a human donor with chronic lymphocytic leukemia.

This chain links TRBV9 with TRBJ2-5; 9 nucleotides line up with TRBD2. The CDR3 is 15 amino acids. V trimming: 1 base; J trimming: 5 bases; junction bases outside the gene matches: 6. CDR1 and CDR2 (germline): SGDLS, YYNGEE. The CDR3 sequence: CASSVLAGERETQYF. The CDR3 DNA is TGTGCCAGCAGCGTATTAGCGGGAGAGAGGGAGACCCAGTACTTC.

V usage is TRBV5-1 and J usage is TRBJ2-7; 8 nucleotides match TRBD1. The CDR3 has 14 residues. After removal of 0 bases from V and 4 bases from J, the junction contained 3 bases not matched to a gene. Germline V gives CDR1 SGHRS, CDR2 YFSETQ. CDR3 nucleotides: TGCGCCAGCAGCTTGGGGACAGGGAGATACGAGCAGTACTTC. It codes for CASSLGTGRYEQYF.

The chain recombines TRBV4-1 with TRBJ1-4; TRBD1 matches 7 bases. The CDR3 runs to 16 residues. The ends lost 2 bases at V and 5 bases at J; junction bases unmatched: 8. CDR1 is MGHRA and CDR2 is YSYEKL in the germline V gene. Here the CDR3 DNA reads TGCGCCAGCAGCCAAAAGTGGGACAGTTGGAATGAAAAACTGTTTTTT. Protein: CASSQKWDSWNEKLFF.

This rearrangement joins TRBV19 to TRBJ1-2; no clear D. V was trimmed by 6 bases and J by 8 bases, leaving 10 bases between them. The germline CDR1 and CDR2 sequences are LNHDA and SQIVND (reference sequence). This CDR3 is built from 11 residues. The DNA for the CDR3 is TGTGCCAGTAGGACCCTGGTCGGCTACACCTTC. Amino acids: CASRTLVGYTF. Combining the CDR3 with reference TRBV19 and TRBJ1-2 gives the whole variable domain DGGITQSPKYLFRKEGQNVTLSCEQNLNHDAMYWYRQDPGQGLRLIYYSQIVNDFQKGDIAEGYSVSREKKESFPLTVTSAQKNPTAFYLCASRTLVGYTFGSGTRLTVV.

The rearrangement joins TRBV7-2 to TRBJ2-3; D is ambiguous. This CDR3 has 14 amino acids. The V gene lost 5 bases and the J gene lost 5 bases, with 14 bases spanning the gap. Germline loops: CDR1 SGHTA, CDR2 FQGNSA. The CDR3 loop reads CASSTDSLRDTQYF. CDR3 bases: TGTGCCAGCAGCACCGACTCCCTCAGAGATACGCAGTATTTT. Full variable domain (outside the CDR3, taken from reference TRBV7-2 and TRBJ2-3): GAGVSQSPSNKVTEKGKDVELRCDPISGHTALYWYRQSLGQGLEFLIYFQGNSAPDKSGLPSDRFSAERTGGSVSTLTIQRTQQEDSAVYLCASSTDSLRDTQYFGPGTRLTVL.

The chain carries TRBV5-6 and TRBJ2-6; a possible D gene is TRBD1 (6 bases). The V gene lost 4 bases and the J gene lost 0 bases, with 11 bases spanning the gap. There are 16 residues in the CDR3. CDR1 and CDR2 (germline): SGHDT, YYEEEE. This CDR3 reads CASSQDSFSGANVLTF. The CDR3 region has the DNA TGTGCCAGCAGCCAGGACAGCTTCTCTGGGGCCAACGTCCTGACTTTC.

The chain links TRBV4-1 to TRBJ1-5; no firm D call. The V and J ends lost 0 bases and 3 bases respectively, with 15 bases between them. Germline V gene sequence: CDR1 MGHRA, CDR2 YSYEKL. The CDR3 runs to 17 residues. Here the CDR3 DNA reads TGCGCCAGCAGCCAAGATCGGTTGGAACAGTACAATCAGCCCCAGCATTTT. Its protein product is CASSQDRLEQYNQPQHF.

This chain joins TRBV27 and TRBJ2-7; TRBD1 might be the D (5 bases). The germline CDR1 and CDR2 sequences are MNHEY and SMNVEV (reference sequence). V was clipped by 3 bases and J by 3 bases, with 12 bases between them. The CDR3 totals 14 residues. CDR3 in DNA: TGTGCCAGCAGTTTCGCCAGGGTGGGCTACGAGCAGTACTTC. Protein sequence: CASSFARVGYEQYF.

This rearrangement joins TRBV28 to TRBJ1-4, with D perhaps matching TRBD1 (5 bases). In germline, CDR1 is MDHEN, CDR2 SYDVKM. V dropped 7 bases and J dropped 5 bases, with 23 bases sitting between them. This CDR3 comprises 17 residues. Here the CDR3 reads CASTKTGGATSNEKLFF. The DNA for the CDR3 is TGTGCCAGCACCAAAACGGGGGGAGCCACCTCAAATGAAAAACTGTTTTTT.